These 26 T cell receptor beta chains were all obtained from the same sample, sequenced in a study of blood T cell repertoires in COVID-19. Produced via immunoSEQ multiplex PCR; TCRdb's table is partial and in-frame only. The data show roughly 170,000 clones, more than 65% seen once. Sequencing was performed on PBMCs or T cells enriched from blood (not recorded which). The origin of the receptors is a woman aged 40 to 50 with acute COVID-19.

The rearrangement uses TRBV19 and TRBJ1-2; TRBD1 matches 8 bases. Germline assignment: CDR1 LNHDA and CDR2 SQIVND (reference sequence). CDR3 length: 14 residues. V dropped 7 bases and J dropped 4; count of bases not matched to a gene: 8. The CDR3 reads CASTLSQGVYGYTF. CDR3 nucleotide sequence: TGTGCCAGTACCCTCTCACAGGGGGTCTATGGCTACACCTTC.

CDR3 protein: CASETTEPYRYGYTF. The CDR3 nucleotides are TGTGCCAGCGAAACGACAGAGCCCTATCGGTATGGCTACACCTTC. The chain couples TRBV2 to TRBJ1-2; possible D gene TRBD1, 5 bases. In germline, CDR1 is SNHLY, CDR2 FYNNEI. Trimming shortened V by 8 bases and J by 5 bases, and 21 bases separated the two germline ends. The CDR3 is 15 residues long.

A few counts support this clone. V is TRBV29-1 and J is TRBJ1-2; D may be TRBD1 (5 bases). Germline CDR1 SQVTM, CDR2 ANQGSEA. Trimming shortened V by 4 bases and J by 8 bases, and 11 bases separated the two germline ends. This CDR3 region has 11 residues. The chain's CDR3 is CSVGQGDGYTF. The CDR3 DNA is TGCAGCGTTGGGCAGGGCGACGGCTACACCTTC.

The chain uses TRBV25-1 and TRBJ2-3, with D possibly matching TRBD2 (6 bases). The CDR3 extends over 13 amino acids. V was clipped by 4 bases and J by 4 bases, with 9 bases between them. Germline loops: CDR1 MGHDK, CDR2 SYGVNS. The chain's CDR3 is CASSGLAADTQYF. The CDR3 DNA follows: TGTGCCAGCAGTGGGTTAGCGGCAGATACGCAGTATTTT.

The rearrangement joins TRBV15 to TRBJ2-1; D gene unclear. This CDR3 comprises 19 residues. Germline V lookup: CDR1 LNHNV, CDR2 YYDKDF (reference sequence). Deletions cut 0 bases from V and 0 bases from J, with 18 bases between. The CDR3 nucleotides are TGTGCCACCAGCAGAGATCCGGGTCTACTCCAAAACTCCTACAATGAGCAGTTCTTC. Its translation is CATSRDPGLLQNSYNEQFF. Variable domain in full (rest from reference TRBV15 and TRBJ2-1): DAMVIQNPRYQVTQFGKPVTLSCSQTLNHNVMYWYQQKSSQAPKLLFHYYDKDFNNEADTPDNFQSRRPNTSFCFLDIRSPGLGDTAMYLCATSRDPGLLQNSYNEQFFGPGTRLTVL.

As concerns this clone: Other DNA sequences in this specimen translate into the identical CDR3. This chain links TRBV7-9 with TRBJ1-1, with 7 bases that match TRBD1. The CDR3 extends over 13 amino acids. With V trimmed by 1 base and J by 5 bases, 1 base remained unmatched. Germline V gene data show CDR1 as SEHNR and CDR2 as FQNEAQ (reference sequence). CDR3 in amino acids: CASSLDRGTEAFF. CDR3 sequence (DNA): TGTGCCAGCAGCTTAGACAGGGGAACTGAAGCTTTCTTT.

The chain has TRBV28 and TRBJ2-1; TRBD2 agrees at 12 bases. V was pared by 9 bases and J by 9 bases, with 15 bases of the junction left unmatched. The CDR3 loop spans 16 amino acids. In germline, CDR1 is MDHEN, CDR2 SYDVKM. DNA for the CDR3: TGTGCCAGTCTCCATGGGGCTAGCGGGAGGGCGGGTGAGCAGTTCTTC. Its translation is CASLHGASGRAGEQFF. The entire variable domain, with the rest obtained from reference TRBV28 and TRBJ2-1, is as follows: DVKVTQSSRYLVKRTGEKVFLECVQDMDHENMFWYRQDPGLGLRLIYFSYDVKMKEKGDIPEGYSVSREKKERFSLILESASTNQTSMYLCASLHGASGRAGEQFFGPGTRLTVL.

This clone has a single count. J is TRBJ1-3 and V is TRBV27; the D is unclear. This CDR3 region has 14 residues. V gave up 8 bases and J gave up 0 bases, with 11 bases separating them. CDR1 is MNHEY and CDR2 is SMNVEV in the germline V gene (reference sequence). The CDR3 DNA reads as TGTGCCAGCTCGGGGAGGAGCTCTGGAAACACCATATATTTT. This translates into CASSGRSSGNTIYF.

The CDR3 region is CASGLGLAGKADTQYF. The CDR3 nucleotides are TGTGCTAGTGGTTTGGGACTAGCGGGGAAGGCAGATACGCAGTATTTT. The chain has TRBV12-5 and TRBJ2-3; 11 positions match TRBD2. Trimming cost V 1 base and J 4 bases; bases outside gene matches: 4. CDR1 and CDR2 from the germline V gene are LGHNT and FRNRAP. This CDR3 region has 16 residues.

The gene calls are TRBV4-1 and TRBJ1-6, with D possibly being TRBD1 (5 bases). CDR1 and CDR2 (germline): MGHRA, YSYEKL. Between the trimmed V and J ends, which lost 1 base and 13 bases, there was a span of 23 bases. The CDR3 extends over 17 amino acids. The CDR3 nucleotides are TGCGCCAGCAGCCAAGTTCCCGGCGGAGGGGCAATCCTCCCCCTCCACTTT. Amino acid sequence: CASSQVPGGGAILPLHF.

The chain has TRBV30 and TRBJ2-3; 12 nucleotides agree with TRBD2. V dropped 3 bases and J dropped 6; count of bases not matched to a gene: 10. The CDR3 runs to 16 residues. The germline CDR1 and CDR2 sequences are GTSNPN and SVGIG (reference sequence). The CDR3 DNA reads as TGTGCCTGGAGCCGGACTAGCGGGACCCCGGTGGATACGCAGTATTTT. It yields the protein CAWSRTSGTPVDTQYF.

The chain carries TRBV10-3 and TRBJ2-7; TRBD1 might be the D (5 bases). Per germline, CDR1 ENHRY and CDR2 SYGVKD. The CDR3 consists of 13 residues. The germline V and J ends were trimmed by 5 bases and 5 bases, with 13 bases remaining between them. CDR3 nucleotide sequence: TGTGCCATCAGTTTCTCTCCACAGGACGAGCAGTACTTC. Encoded protein: CAISFSPQDEQYF.

The chain links TRBV19 to TRBJ1-3; D is ambiguous. CDR1 and CDR2 from the germline V gene are LNHDA and SQIVND (reference sequence). Trimming shortened V by 1 base and J by 0 bases, and 10 bases separated the two germline ends. The CDR3 extends over 16 amino acids. The CDR3 protein is CASSIVAAHSGNTIYF. CDR3 nucleotide sequence: TGTGCCAGTAGTATAGTGGCGGCCCACTCTGGAAACACCATATATTTT. Drawing the rest from reference TRBV19 and TRBJ1-3, the complete variable domain is DGGITQSPKYLFRKEGQNVTLSCEQNLNHDAMYWYRQDPGQGLRLIYYSQIVNDFQKGDIAEGYSVSREKKESFPLTVTSAQKNPTAFYLCASSIVAAHSGNTIYFGEGSWLTVV.

This clone was found a few times. The J gene is TRBJ2-5, the V gene TRBV2; 16 bases fit TRBD2. The CDR3 sequence is 18 residues long. Germline V CDR1 and CDR2: SNHLY, FYNNEI. Germline trimming cut 8 bases from V and 2 bases from J; bases unmatched to any gene: 11. In DNA form, the CDR3 reads TGTGCCAGCCCGTCACCGGGACTAGCGGGAGGGGGGCAAGAGACCCAGTACTTC. It specifies CASPSPGLAGGGQETQYF.

This clone appeared a few times. The V call is TRBV7-9, the J call TRBJ1-6; D uncertain. CDR3 size: 14 residues. Germline V CDR1 and CDR2: SEHNR, FQNEAQ (reference sequence). Trimming removed 1 base from V and 10 bases from J, with 11 bases in between. CDR3 amino acids: CASSLDSVGSPLHF. The CDR3 DNA sequence: TGTGCCAGCAGCTTAGACTCGGTCGGGTCACCCCTCCACTTT.

The V call is TRBV5-5, the J call TRBJ2-1, with D possibly being TRBD2 (5 bases). The CDR3 is made up of 17 amino acids. Trimming took 0 bases from V and 1 from J, leaving 14 bases between them. Germline assignment: CDR1 SGHKS and CDR2 YYEKEE (reference sequence). The CDR3 nucleotides are TGTGCCAGCAGCTTGGATGGAGGACTCCTATCCTACAATGAGCAGTTCTTC. This sequence encodes CASSLDGGLLSYNEQFF. Supplemented by reference TRBV5-5 and TRBJ2-1, the full variable domain reads DAGVTQSPTHLIKTRGQQVTLRCSPISGHKSVSWYQQVLGQGPQFIFQYYEKEERGRGNFPDRFSARQFPNYSSELNVNALLLGDSALYLCASSLDGGLLSYNEQFFGPGTRLTVL.

This clone came up a few times. V gene TRBV30 combines with J gene TRBJ2-7, with 8 bases aligning to TRBD2. V lost 4 bases and J lost 4; bases outside the gene matches: 12. Germline lookup yields CDR1 GTSNPN and CDR2 SVGIG (reference sequence). This CDR3 is built from 15 residues. CDR3 DNA sequence: TGTGCCTGGACTAACTCCGGGGGGGCTAGGTACGAGCAGTACGTC. Translation gives CAWTNSGGARYEQYV.

A few counts support this clone. This chain links TRBV2 with TRBJ1-2; the match to TRBD1 covers 10 bases. Germline V gene sequence: CDR1 SNHLY, CDR2 FYNNEI. V lost 8 bases to trimming and J lost 3 bases; unmatched junction nucleotides: 6. The CDR3 spans 14 residues. CDR3 region: CASGKDRGYYGYTF. DNA for the CDR3: TGTGCCAGCGGAAAGGACAGGGGGTACTATGGCTACACCTTC.

The chain joins TRBV5-1 to TRBJ1-2, with D possibly matching TRBD1 (6 bases). The CDR3 runs to 13 residues. Looked up from germline, CDR1 is SGHRS and CDR2 is YFSETQ. The V and J ends lost 7 bases and 2 bases respectively, with 12 bases between them. CDR3 protein: CASANRDNYGYTF. The CDR3 coding sequence is TGCGCCAGCGCAAACAGGGACAACTATGGCTACACCTTC.

This sequence joins TRBV6-5 and TRBJ1-2; D ambiguous. Germline CDR1 MNHEY, CDR2 SVGAGI. This CDR3 contains 14 residues. With 6 bases removed from V and 4 bases from J, the gap between germline ends came to 15 bases. As DNA, the CDR3 is TGTGCCAGCAGAACAGACGTCCCTCCCTATGGCTACACCTTC. Encoded protein: CASRTDVPPYGYTF.

The chain employs TRBV5-1 and TRBJ2-7; 8 bases match TRBD1. The germline gives CDR1 SGHRS, CDR2 YFSETQ. The CDR3 runs 14 residues. Germline trimming cut 2 bases from V and 6 bases from J; bases unmatched to any gene: 7. Written as DNA, the CDR3 is TGCGCCAGCAGCTTAAGACAGGGGTTAGGCGAGCAGTACTTC. This codes for CASSLRQGLGEQYF. Combining the CDR3 with reference TRBV5-1 and TRBJ2-7 gives the whole variable domain KAGVTQTPRYLIKTRGQQVTLSCSPISGHRSVSWYQQTPGQGLQFLFEYFSETQRNKGNFPGRFSGRQFSNSRSEMNVSTLELGDSALYLCASSLRQGLGEQYFGPGTRLTVT.

This clone was observed a handful of times. This chain connects TRBV2 to TRBJ2-6, with D possibly TRBD2 on 6 matching bases. Germline V gene sequence: CDR1 SNHLY, CDR2 FYNNEI. V dropped 5 bases and J dropped 3 bases, with 14 bases sitting between them. The CDR3 spans 16 residues. The chain's CDR3 is CASSIRPGDGANVLTF. The CDR3 DNA reads as TGTGCCAGCAGTATCCGTCCGGGGGATGGGGCCAACGTCCTGACTTTC.

The rearrangement uses TRBV7-9 and TRBJ2-3; TRBD1 matches 9 bases. The germline CDR1 and CDR2 sequences are SEHNR and FQNEAQ (reference sequence). V was pared by 5 bases and J by 3 bases, with 9 bases of the junction left unmatched. The length of the CDR3 is 16 residues. The CDR3 spells CASSRKTGGETDTQYF. The DNA for the CDR3 is TGTGCCAGCAGCAGGAAGACAGGGGGAGAGACAGATACGCAGTATTTT.

The J gene is TRBJ2-7, the V gene TRBV7-9, with 8 bases matching TRBD2. Trimming cost V 5 bases and J 6 bases; bases outside gene matches: 18. The V gene's germline CDR1 is SEHNR and CDR2 FQNEAQ (reference sequence). The CDR3 runs 17 residues. Written as DNA, the CDR3 is TGTGCCAGCAGCCTACTAAGCTACAGCGGGAGTGGAGGCGAGCAGTACTTC. This codes for CASSLLSYSGSGGEQYF.

This clone was recorded only once. The V gene is TRBV7-8, the J gene TRBJ2-2, with 8 bases that match TRBD1. V lost 5 bases, J lost 4 bases, and 3 bases stayed unmatched. Germline CDR1 and CDR2: SGHVS and FQNEAQ. The CDR3 contains 14 residues. CDR3: CASSTGTGTGELFF. CDR3 nucleotide sequence: TGTGCCAGCAGCACGGGGACAGGCACCGGGGAGCTGTTTTTT.

The chain combines TRBV27 with TRBJ2-3; D might be TRBD1 (6 bases). The CDR3 has 15 amino acids. V lost 6 bases to trimming and J lost 6 bases, with 19 bases between them. Germline lookup yields CDR1 MNHEY and CDR2 SMNVEV (reference sequence). For the CDR3, the DNA is TGTGCCAGCAGCTCCTGGGGGCCACGGGCTGATACGCAGTATTTT. Protein sequence: CASSSWGPRADTQYF.